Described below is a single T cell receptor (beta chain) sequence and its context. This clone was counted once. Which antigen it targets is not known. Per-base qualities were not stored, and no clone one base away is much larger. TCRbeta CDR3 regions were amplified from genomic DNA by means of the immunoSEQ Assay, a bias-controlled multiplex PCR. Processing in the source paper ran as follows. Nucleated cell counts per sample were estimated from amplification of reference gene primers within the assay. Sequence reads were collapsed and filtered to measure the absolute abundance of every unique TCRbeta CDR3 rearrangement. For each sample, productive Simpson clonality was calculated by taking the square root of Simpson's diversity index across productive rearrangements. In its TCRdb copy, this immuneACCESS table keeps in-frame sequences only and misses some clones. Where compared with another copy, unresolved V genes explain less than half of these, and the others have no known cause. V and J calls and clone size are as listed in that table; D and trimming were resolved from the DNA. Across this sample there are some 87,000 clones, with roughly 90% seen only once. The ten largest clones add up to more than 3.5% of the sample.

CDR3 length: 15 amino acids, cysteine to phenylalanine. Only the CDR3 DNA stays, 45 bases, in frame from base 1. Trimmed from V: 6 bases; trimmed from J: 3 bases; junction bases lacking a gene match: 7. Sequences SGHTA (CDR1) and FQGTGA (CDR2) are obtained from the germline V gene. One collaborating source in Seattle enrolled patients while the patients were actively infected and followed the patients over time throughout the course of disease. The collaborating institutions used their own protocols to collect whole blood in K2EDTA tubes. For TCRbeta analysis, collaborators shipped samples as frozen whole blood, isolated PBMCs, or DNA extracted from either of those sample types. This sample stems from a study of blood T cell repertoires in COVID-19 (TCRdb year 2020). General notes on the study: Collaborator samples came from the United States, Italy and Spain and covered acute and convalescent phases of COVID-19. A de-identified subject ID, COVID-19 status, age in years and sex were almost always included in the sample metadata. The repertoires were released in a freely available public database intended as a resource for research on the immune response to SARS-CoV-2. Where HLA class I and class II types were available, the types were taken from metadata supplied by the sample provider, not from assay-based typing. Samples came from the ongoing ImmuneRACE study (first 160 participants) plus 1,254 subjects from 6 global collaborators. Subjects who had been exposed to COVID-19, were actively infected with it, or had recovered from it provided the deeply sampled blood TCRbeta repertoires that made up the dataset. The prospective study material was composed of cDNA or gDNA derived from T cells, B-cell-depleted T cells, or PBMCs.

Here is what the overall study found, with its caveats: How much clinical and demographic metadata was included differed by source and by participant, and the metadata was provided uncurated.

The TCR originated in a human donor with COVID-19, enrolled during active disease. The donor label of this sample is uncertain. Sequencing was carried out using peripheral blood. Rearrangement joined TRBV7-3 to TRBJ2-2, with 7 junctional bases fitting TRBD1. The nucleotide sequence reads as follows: TGTGCCAGCAGGGTGGACAGGTTTGACACCGGGGAGCTGTTTTTT. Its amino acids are CASRVDRFDTGELFF. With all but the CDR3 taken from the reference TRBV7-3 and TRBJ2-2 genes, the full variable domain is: GAGVSQTPSNKVTEKGKYVELRCDPISGHTALYWYRQSLGQGPEFLIYFQGTGAADDSGLPNDRFFAVRPEGSVSTLKIQRTERGDSAVYLCASRVDRFDTGELFFGEGSRLTVL.